A single sample is the source of the 11 T cell receptor beta chains below, sequenced in a study of type 1 regulatory T cells. Overall study findings and caveats: Compared with non-type 1 regulatory T cells, type 1 regulatory T cells showed a more restricted TCR repertoire.

These receptors lack a known antigen. In TCRdb, the reads were re-called with MiXCR into one record per CDR3 protein. The data contain some 71,000 distinct CDR3 sequences, less than 25% of them seen just once; the ten biggest clones take up 8.3%. Source material: cultured type 1 regulatory T (Tr1) cells, either the whole culture or a sorted fraction (not recorded which). The origin of the receptors is a human donor in good health.

The rearrangement joins TRBV20-1 to TRBJ2-3, with D perhaps given as TRBD1 or TRBD2 (5 bases each). The CDR3 runs to 10 residues. CDR1 DFQATT and CDR2 SNEGSKA come from the germline V gene (reference sequence). Between the trimmed V and J ends, which lost 5 bases and 8 bases, there was a span of 8 bases. CDR3 amino acids: CSAYGTTQYF. DNA for the CDR3: TGCAGTGCTTATGGGACTACGCAGTATTTT.

The chain uses TRBV6-5 and TRBJ1-5, with TRBD1 identical over 9 bases. The junction had 5 bases not matched to a gene; V was cut back by 5 bases and J by 6 bases. Germline V gives CDR1 MNHEY, CDR2 SVGAGI. CDR3 size: 14 residues. The CDR3 region has the DNA TGTGCCAGCAGTCTCCGGGACAGGGTTCAGCCCCAGCATTTT. It yields the protein CASSLRDRVQPQHF.

This rearrangement joins TRBV12-3 or TRBV12-4 to TRBJ2-1; a weak D match, TRBD2 (6 bases). V was pared by 6 bases and J by 5 bases, with 14 bases between. The CDR3 is made up of 14 amino acids. CDR3 loop: CASSLTSSNNEQFF. The CDR3 nucleotides read TGTGCCAGCAGCCTGACTAGTTCGAACAATGAGCAGTTCTTC.

The chain is built from TRBV6-5 and TRBJ2-1; D is perhaps TRBD1 or TRBD2 (6 bases each). From germline, CDR1 is MNHEY and CDR2 SVGAGI. V was pared by 0 bases and J by 4 bases, with 10 bases between. CDR3 size: 15 residues. CDR3 bases: TGTGCCAGCAGTTACTCAGGAGGGGGTTACAATGAGCAGTTCTTC. Translated: CASSYSGGGYNEQFF.

This clonotype has a handful of counts. This chain joins TRBV12-3 or TRBV12-4 and TRBJ1-3, with D maybe TRBD1 (5 bases). CDR3 length: 13 amino acids. The ends were cut back, 5 bases at V and 9 bases at J, with 14 bases in the middle. The CDR3 DNA follows: TGTGCCAGCAGTCCCGGGACGGCCCGCACCATATATTTT. This gives the protein CASSPGTARTIYF.

This chain uses TRBV12-3 or TRBV12-4 with TRBJ2-3, with D perhaps matching TRBD2 (5 bases). Trimming cost V 3 bases and J 4 bases, with 17 bases left between them. CDR3 length equals 16 residues. CDR3 sequence: CASSFGRAARPDTQYF. The CDR3 nucleotides read TGTGCCAGCAGTTTCGGAAGAGCGGCGAGGCCAGATACGCAGTATTTT.

The chain combines TRBV18 with TRBJ1-6, with 7 bases fitting TRBD1. The V segment lost 4 bases and the J segment 11 bases; nucleotides outside the gene matches: 8. The CDR3 spans 14 residues. Germline V lookup: CDR1 KGHSH, CDR2 LQKENI. Written as DNA, the CDR3 is TGTGCCAGCTCACTAGGACAGGATCCGGCACCCCTCCACTTT. Encoded protein: CASSLGQDPAPLHF.

This clonotype was found many times. The rearrangement joins TRBV3-1 to TRBJ2-1; 13 bases agree with TRBD2. The CDR3 has 17 residues. Trimming at V came to 4 bases and at J to 2 bases, leaving 5 bases not matched to a gene. The germline CDR1 and CDR2 sequences are LGHDT and YNNKEL (reference sequence). CDR3 sequence (DNA): TGTGCCAGCAGCCGACGGACTAGCGGGAGTGCCTACAATGAGCAGTTCTTC. It encodes CASSRRTSGSAYNEQFF.

This clonotype was picked up a small number of times. This chain links TRBV29-1 with TRBJ2-4; 7 bases align to TRBD1. The trim removed 6 bases at V and 7 bases at J, leaving 9 bases unmatched. This CDR3 has 13 residues. The germline V gene has CDR1 SQVTM and CDR2 ANQGSEA. This CDR3 reads CSVPGQSGNIQYF. The CDR3 nucleotides are TGCAGCGTACCGGGACAGTCCGGCAACATTCAGTACTTC.

This clonotype was recorded once. A much larger clonotype is one base distant, so this may be a read error. The chain combines TRBV27 with TRBJ2-7; 7 nucleotides align to TRBD2. V lost 4 bases and J lost 3; bases outside the gene matches: 6. The CDR3 covers 14 residues. Per the germline V gene, CDR1 is MNHEY and CDR2 is SMNVEV (reference sequence). CDR3 sequence (DNA): TGTGCCAGCAGTTCCGGGGCTAGCGGCTACGAGCAGTACTTC. Its protein is CASSSGASGYEQYF.

This sequence joins TRBV12-3 or TRBV12-4 and TRBJ1-1; maybe TRBD1 (5 bases). This CDR3 comprises 15 residues. The V end was cut by 3 bases, the J end by 4 bases, with 15 bases between. The CDR3 DNA reads as TGTGCCAGCAGTTTCTCGGGACTCAGCATCACTGAAGCTTTCTTT. It specifies CASSFSGLSITEAFF.